This TCR beta chain was observed in a study of OX40 agonist ivuxolimab in advanced cancers. The protocol was immunoSEQ multiplex PCR, while the TCRdb copy is restricted to in-frame clones and leaves out a portion. This sample has 45,000 to 60,000 clones, with approximately 89% found just once. Systemic immunosuppression or autoimmune disease history was grounds to exclude patients. To note about this clone: This specimen includes other DNA sequences encoding the same CDR3.

The CDR3 is 15 residues long. V gave up 5 bases and J gave up 4 bases; unmatched junction bases: 4. The germline V gene has CDR1 MNHEY and CDR2 SMNVEV (reference sequence). This TCR came from an adult with an advanced solid tumor such as melanoma, head and neck, liver or kidney cancer. The J gene is TRBJ2-1, the V gene TRBV27; 11 bases fit TRBD2. The sequencing here drew on CD4+ or CD8+ T cells sorted from blood, taken in a trial of the OX40 agonist ivuxolimab. The CDR3 bases are TGTGCCAGCAGTCCCGGGACTAGCGGATACAATGAGCAGTTCTTC. This encodes CASSPGTSGYNEQFF.